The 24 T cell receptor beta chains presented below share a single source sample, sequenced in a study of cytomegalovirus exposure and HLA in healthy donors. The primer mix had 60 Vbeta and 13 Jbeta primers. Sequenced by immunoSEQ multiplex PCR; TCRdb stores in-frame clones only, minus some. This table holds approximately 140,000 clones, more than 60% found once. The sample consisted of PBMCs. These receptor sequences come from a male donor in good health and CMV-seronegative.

The CDR3 is CASRRGPLTEAFF. The CDR3 DNA is TGTGCCAGTAGAAGGGGGCCCCTCACTGAAGCTTTCTTT. The V gene is TRBV19, the J gene TRBJ1-1; 7 bases agree with TRBD1. The germline V gene has CDR1 LNHDA and CDR2 SQIVND (reference sequence). The CDR3 consists of 13 residues. V lost 6 bases, J lost 4 bases, and 5 bases stayed unmatched.

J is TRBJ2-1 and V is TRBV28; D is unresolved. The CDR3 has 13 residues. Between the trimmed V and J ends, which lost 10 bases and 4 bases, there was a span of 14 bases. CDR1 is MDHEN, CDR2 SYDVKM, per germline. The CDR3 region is CATAGFPYNEQFF. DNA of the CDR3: TGTGCCACCGCCGGGTTCCCTTACAATGAGCAGTTCTTC.

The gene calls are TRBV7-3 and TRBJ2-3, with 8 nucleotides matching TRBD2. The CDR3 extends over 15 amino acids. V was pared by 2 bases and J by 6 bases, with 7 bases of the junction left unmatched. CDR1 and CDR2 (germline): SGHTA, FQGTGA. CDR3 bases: TGTGCCAGCAGCTTACTGGCGGGGGGAGGGGATACGCAGTATTTT. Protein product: CASSLLAGGGDTQYF. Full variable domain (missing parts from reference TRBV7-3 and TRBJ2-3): GAGVSQTPSNKVTEKGKYVELRCDPISGHTALYWYRQSLGQGPEFLIYFQGTGAADDSGLPNDRFFAVRPEGSVSTLKIQRTERGDSAVYLCASSLLAGGGDTQYFGPGTRLTVL.

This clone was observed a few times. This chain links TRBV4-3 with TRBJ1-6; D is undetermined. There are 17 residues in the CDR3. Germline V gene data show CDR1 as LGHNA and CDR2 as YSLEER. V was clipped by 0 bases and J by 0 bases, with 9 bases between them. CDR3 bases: TGCGCCAGCAGCCAAGATCCCCCCAGCTCCTATAATTCACCCCTCCACTTT. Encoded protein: CASSQDPPSSYNSPLHF.

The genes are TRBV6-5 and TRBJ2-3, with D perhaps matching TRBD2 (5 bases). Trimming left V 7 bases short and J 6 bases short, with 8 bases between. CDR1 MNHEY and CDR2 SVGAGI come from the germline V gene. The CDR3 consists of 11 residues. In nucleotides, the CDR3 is TGTGCCAGCAACACGGGGGATACGCAGTATTTT. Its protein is CASNTGDTQYF.

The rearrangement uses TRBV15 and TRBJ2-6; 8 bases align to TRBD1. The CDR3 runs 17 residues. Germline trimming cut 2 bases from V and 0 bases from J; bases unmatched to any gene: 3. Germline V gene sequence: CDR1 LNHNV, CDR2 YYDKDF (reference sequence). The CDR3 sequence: CATSRQGANSGANVLTF. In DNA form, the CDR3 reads TGTGCCACCAGCAGACAGGGGGCGAACTCTGGGGCCAACGTCCTGACTTTC.

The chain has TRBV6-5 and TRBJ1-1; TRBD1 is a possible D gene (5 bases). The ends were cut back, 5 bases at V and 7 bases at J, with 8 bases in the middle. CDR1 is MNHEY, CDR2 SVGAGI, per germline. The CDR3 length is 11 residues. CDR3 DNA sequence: TGTGCCAGCAGTGACAGTCTTGAAGCTTTCTTT. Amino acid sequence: CASSDSLEAFF.

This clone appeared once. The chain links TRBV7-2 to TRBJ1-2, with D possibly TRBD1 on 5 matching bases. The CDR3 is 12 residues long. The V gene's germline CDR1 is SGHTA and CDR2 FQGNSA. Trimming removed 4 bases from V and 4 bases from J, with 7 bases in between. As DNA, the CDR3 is TGTGCCAGCAGCTACGACAGCTATGGCTACACCTTC. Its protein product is CASSYDSYGYTF.

The CDR3 nucleotides are TGCGCCAGCAGCTGGGGGGGCTCCCGTAACTATGGCTACACCTTC. This gives the protein CASSWGGSRNYGYTF. V gene TRBV5-1 combines with J gene TRBJ1-2, with D maybe TRBD1 (6 bases). The CDR3 is 15 amino acids. V gave up 3 bases and J gave up 1 base, with 13 bases separating them. CDR1 and CDR2 (germline): SGHRS, YFSETQ.

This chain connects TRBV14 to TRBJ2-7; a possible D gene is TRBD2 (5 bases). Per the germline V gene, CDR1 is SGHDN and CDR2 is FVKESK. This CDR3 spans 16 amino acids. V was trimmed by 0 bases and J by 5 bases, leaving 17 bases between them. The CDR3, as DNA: TGTGCCAGCAGCCAAGACACTGGACTGCTCCTCCACGAGCAGTACTTC. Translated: CASSQDTGLLLHEQYF.

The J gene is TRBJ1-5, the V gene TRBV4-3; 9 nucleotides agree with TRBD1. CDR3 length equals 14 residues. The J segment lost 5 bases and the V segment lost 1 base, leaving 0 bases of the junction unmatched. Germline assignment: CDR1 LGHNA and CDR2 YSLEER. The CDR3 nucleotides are TGCGCCAGCAGCCAAGGACAGGGGGATCAGCCCCAGCATTTT. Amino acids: CASSQGQGDQPQHF.

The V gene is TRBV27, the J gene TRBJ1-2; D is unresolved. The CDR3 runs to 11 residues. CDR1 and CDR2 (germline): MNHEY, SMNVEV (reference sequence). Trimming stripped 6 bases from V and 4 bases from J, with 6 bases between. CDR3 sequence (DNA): TGTGCCAGCAGCGGGTCCTATGGCTACACCTTC. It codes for CASSGSYGYTF.

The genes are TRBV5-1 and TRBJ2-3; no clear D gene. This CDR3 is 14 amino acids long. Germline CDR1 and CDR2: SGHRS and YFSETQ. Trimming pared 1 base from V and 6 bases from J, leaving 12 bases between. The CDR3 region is CASSLLGSEDTQYF. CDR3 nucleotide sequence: TGCGCCAGCAGCTTGCTTGGTAGTGAGGATACGCAGTATTTT.

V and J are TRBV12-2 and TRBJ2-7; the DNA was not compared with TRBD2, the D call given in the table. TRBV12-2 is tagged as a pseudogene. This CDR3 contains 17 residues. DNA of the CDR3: TGTGCAAGTCGCTTGACTAGCGGGGGCCCTACCTCCTACGAGCAGTACTTC. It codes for CASRLTSGGPTSYEQYF.

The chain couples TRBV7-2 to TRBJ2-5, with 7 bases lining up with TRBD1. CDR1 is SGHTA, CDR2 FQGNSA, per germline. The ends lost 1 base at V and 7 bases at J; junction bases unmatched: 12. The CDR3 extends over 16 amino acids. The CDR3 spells CASSLVSTGPRGTQYF. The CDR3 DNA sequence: TGTGCCAGCAGCTTAGTATCGACAGGGCCCCGGGGGACCCAGTACTTC.

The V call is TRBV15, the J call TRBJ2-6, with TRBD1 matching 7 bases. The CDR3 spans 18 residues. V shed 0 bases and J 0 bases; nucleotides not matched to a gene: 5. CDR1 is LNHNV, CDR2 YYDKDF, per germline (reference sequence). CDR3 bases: TGTGCCACCAGCAGAGACCAGGGGGAATACTCTGGGGCCAACGTCCTGACTTTC. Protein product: CATSRDQGEYSGANVLTF.

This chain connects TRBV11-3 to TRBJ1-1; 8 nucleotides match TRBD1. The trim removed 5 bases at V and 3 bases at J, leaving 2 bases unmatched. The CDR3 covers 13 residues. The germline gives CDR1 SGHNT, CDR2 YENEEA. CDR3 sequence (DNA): TGTGCCAGCAGCCAGACAGGGGACACTGAAGCTTTCTTT. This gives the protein CASSQTGDTEAFF.

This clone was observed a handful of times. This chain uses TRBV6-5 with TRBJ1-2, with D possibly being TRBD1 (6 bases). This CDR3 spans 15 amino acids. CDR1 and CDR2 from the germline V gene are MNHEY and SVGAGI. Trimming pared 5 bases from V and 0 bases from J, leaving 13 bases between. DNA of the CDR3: TGTGCCAGCAGTAAACAGGGAATATCTAACTATGGCTACACCTTC. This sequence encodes CASSKQGISNYGYTF.

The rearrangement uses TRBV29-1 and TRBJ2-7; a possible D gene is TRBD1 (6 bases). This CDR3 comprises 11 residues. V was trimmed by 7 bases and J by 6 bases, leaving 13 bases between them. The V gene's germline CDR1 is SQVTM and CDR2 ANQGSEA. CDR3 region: CSAHVGGEQYF. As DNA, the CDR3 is TGCAGCGCCCACGTAGGGGGCGAGCAGTACTTC.

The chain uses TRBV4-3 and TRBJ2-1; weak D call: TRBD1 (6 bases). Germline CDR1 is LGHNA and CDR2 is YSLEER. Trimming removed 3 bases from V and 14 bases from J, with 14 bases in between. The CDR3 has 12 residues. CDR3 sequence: CASSQGAGREFF. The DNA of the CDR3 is TGCGCCAGCAGCCAGGGGGCTGGGCGTGAGTTCTTC.

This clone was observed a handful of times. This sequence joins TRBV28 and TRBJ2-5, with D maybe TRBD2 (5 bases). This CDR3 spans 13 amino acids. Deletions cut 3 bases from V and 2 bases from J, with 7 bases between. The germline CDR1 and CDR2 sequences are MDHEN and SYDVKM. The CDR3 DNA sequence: TGTGCCAGCAGTTTGAGAGGGCAAGAGACCCAGTACTTC. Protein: CASSLRGQETQYF.

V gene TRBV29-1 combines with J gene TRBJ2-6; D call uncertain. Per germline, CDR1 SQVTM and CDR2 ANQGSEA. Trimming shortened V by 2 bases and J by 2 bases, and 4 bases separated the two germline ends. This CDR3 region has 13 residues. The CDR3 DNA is TGCAGCGTTGAATCTACTGGGGCCAACGTCCTGACTTTC. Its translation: CSVESTGANVLTF. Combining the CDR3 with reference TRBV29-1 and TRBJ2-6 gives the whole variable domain SAVISQKPSRDICQRGTSLTIQCQVDSQVTMMFWYRQQPGQSLTLIATANQGSEATYESGFVIDKFPISRPNLTFSTLTVSNMSPEDSSIYLCSVESTGANVLTFGAGSRLTVL.

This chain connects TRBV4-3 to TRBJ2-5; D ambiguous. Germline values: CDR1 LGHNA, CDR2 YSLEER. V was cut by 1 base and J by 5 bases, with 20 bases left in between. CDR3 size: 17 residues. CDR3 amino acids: CASSQVGSRIGRETQYF. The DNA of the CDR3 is TGCGCCAGCAGCCAAGTAGGTAGCAGAATCGGTCGGGAGACCCAGTACTTC.

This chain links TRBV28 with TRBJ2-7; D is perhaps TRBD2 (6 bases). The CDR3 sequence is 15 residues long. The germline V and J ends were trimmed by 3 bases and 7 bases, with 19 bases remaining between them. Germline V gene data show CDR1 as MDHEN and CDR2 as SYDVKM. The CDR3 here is CASSLPGAPGGEQYF. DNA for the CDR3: TGTGCCAGCAGTTTGCCCGGGGCCCCTGGGGGGGAGCAGTACTTC.